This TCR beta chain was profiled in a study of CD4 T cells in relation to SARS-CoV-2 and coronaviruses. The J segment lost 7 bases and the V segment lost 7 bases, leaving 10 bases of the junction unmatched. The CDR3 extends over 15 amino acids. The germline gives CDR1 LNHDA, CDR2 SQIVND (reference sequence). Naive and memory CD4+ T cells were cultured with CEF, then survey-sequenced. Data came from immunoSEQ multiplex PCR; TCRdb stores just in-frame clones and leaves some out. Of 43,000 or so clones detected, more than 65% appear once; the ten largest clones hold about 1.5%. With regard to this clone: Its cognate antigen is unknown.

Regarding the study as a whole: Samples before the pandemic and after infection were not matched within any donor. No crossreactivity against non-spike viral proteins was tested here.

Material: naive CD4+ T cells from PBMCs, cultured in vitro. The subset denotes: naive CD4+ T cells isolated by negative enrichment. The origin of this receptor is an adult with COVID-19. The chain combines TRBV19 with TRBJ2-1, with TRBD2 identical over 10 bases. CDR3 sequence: CASKSLAGGLNEQFF. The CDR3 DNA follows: TGTGCCAGTAAGTCCTTAGCGGGAGGTTTGAATGAGCAGTTCTTC.